The present TCR beta chain was sequenced within a study of blood T cell repertoires in COVID-19. Germline CDR1 is LGHNA and CDR2 is YNFKEQ. This CDR3 has 16 amino acids. J lost 0 bases, V lost 4 bases, and 7 bases had no gene match. Method: immunoSEQ multiplex PCR; TCRdb's copy keeps in-frame clones and lacks some. Of approximately 140,000 clones listed, 80% to 90% are singletons. This clonotype was sampled from an elderly man with acute or convalescent COVID-19. The chain employs TRBV4-2 and TRBJ2-3; 7 nucleotides line up with TRBD2. Material: peripheral blood. In DNA, the CDR3 is TGTGCCAGCAGCCGCGGGACTAAGCCTAGCACAGATACGCAGTATTTT. Protein sequence: CASSRGTKPSTDTQYF.